The entry below gives a single T cell receptor (beta chain) sequence along with its context. Clones were sequenced by immunoSEQ multiplex PCR, and TCRdb holds only the in-frame ones, with some missing. The sample carries about 85,000 clones, roughly 90% recorded once. This sample was taken from a study of T cell changes during pregnancy in multiple sclerosis. Sequences were derived from peripheral blood, sampled in the first trimester of pregnancy. This TCR was sampled from a female donor with multiple sclerosis, enrolled in a pregnancy study.

In DNA, the CDR3 is TGCGCCAGCAGCCGCGGGACTGGAACTTCCTACGAGCAGTACTTC. This codes for CASSRGTGTSYEQYF. The chain is built from TRBV4-3 and TRBJ2-7; tentative D call: TRBD2 (6 bases). Germline V lookup: CDR1 LGHNA, CDR2 YSLEER. The CDR3 extends over 15 amino acids. V was cut by 4 bases and J by 1 base, with 14 bases left in between.